This is a list of T cell receptor beta chains from one sample in a study of PD-L1 blockade in urothelial cancer. Sequenced by immunoSEQ multiplex PCR; TCRdb stores in-frame clones only, minus some. There are about 40,000 clones in the sample; approximately 84% occur only once, and about 2.5% lies in the top ten. The specimen comprised PBMCs, sampled around atezolizumab (anti-PD-L1) treatment. All receptors come from a man in his 70s with urothelial cancer. Both conserved end residues are part of each CDR3. Each record gives: D gene, J gene, clone size, V gene, CDR3 protein, CDR3 DNA. D genes are given only for firm matches. The size of a clone is reported for some rows only, either as once, few or many, or as a class for expanded clones.

TRBD1 TRBJ1-4 NA TRBV18 CASSPPGTGQGNEKLFF TGTGCCAGCTCACCACCCGGGACAGGTCAGGGGAATGAAAAACTGTTTTTT
NA TRBJ1-4 once TRBV30 CAWSPQGSVGEKLFF TGTGCCTGGTCTCCACAGGGAAGTGTCGGCGAAAAACTGTTTTTT
TRBD2 TRBJ2-2 few TRBV7-6 CASSFGGSGAGELFF TGTGCCAGCAGCTTTGGAGGGAGCGGGGCCGGGGAGCTGTTTTTT
TRBD2 TRBJ2-3 NA TRBV19 CASTPLAGNSDTQYF TGTGCCAGTACCCCCCTAGCGGGAAACTCAGATACGCAGTATTTT
NA TRBJ2-1 NA TRBV30 CAWSVTGGGDEQFF TGTGCCTGGAGTGTAACAGGGGGGGGCGATGAGCAGTTCTTC
NA TRBJ2-7 NA TRBV9 CASSVGEGLLYEQYF TGTGCCAGCAGCGTAGGCGAGGGACTTCTCTACGAGCAGTACTTC
TRBD1 TRBJ2-7 NA TRBV27 CASSLSGTAYEQYF TGTGCCAGCAGTTTATCGGGGACAGCCTACGAGCAGTACTTC
TRBD2 TRBJ2-1 NA TRBV10-2 CASSPQGLAGSYNEQFF TGCGCCAGCAGTCCCCAGGGACTAGCGGGTTCCTACAATGAGCAGTTCTTC
NA TRBJ2-5 NA TRBV7-3 CASSLRGNSQETQYF TGTGCCAGCAGCTTACGGGGGAATAGCCAAGAGACCCAGTACTTC
TRBD2 TRBJ2-1 NA TRBV10-3 CAISDSGGSRDEQFF TGTGCCATCAGTGATTCTGGCGGGAGTAGGGATGAGCAGTTCTTC
NA TRBJ2-5 NA TRBV7-9 CASSPVKSFWGDETQYF TGTGCCAGCAGCCCAGTGAAAAGTTTTTGGGGGGACGAGACCCAGTACTTC
NA TRBJ2-3 NA TRBV30 CAWSNSGFTDTQYF TGTGCCTGGAGTAACAGTGGTTTCACAGATACGCAGTATTTT
NA TRBJ1-2 NA TRBV4-1 CASSLQEGLPNGYTF TGCGCCAGCAGCCTACAGGAGGGGCTCCCCAATGGCTACACCTTC
NA TRBJ2-1 NA TRBV7-7 CASSLGAGVHEQFF TGTGCTAGCAGCTTAGGAGCCGGGGTGCATGAGCAGTTCTTC
NA TRBJ2-7 NA TRBV5-1 CASSDGTLSKNYEQYF TGCGCCAGCAGCGATGGGACACTAAGTAAAAACTACGAGCAGTACTTC
TRBD1 TRBJ2-3 NA TRBV5-5 CASSRDRGSDTQYF TGTGCCAGCAGCCGGGACAGGGGTTCAGATACGCAGTATTTT
NA TRBJ1-1 once TRBV18 CASSPSTENTEAFF TGTGCCAGCTCACCTTCGACAGAGAACACTGAAGCTTTCTTT
TRBD1 TRBJ2-5 NA TRBV28 CASSRDSPLRETQYF TGTGCCAGCAGTCGGGACAGTCCCCTCAGGGAGACCCAGTACTTC
TRBD2 TRBJ2-7 few TRBV29-1 CSVEKSGSPYEQYF TGCAGCGTTGAAAAGAGCGGGAGTCCGTACGAGCAGTACTTC
TRBD1 TRBJ2-1 NA TRBV18 CASSQPDRVDEQFF TGTGCCAGCTCACAACCAGACAGGGTCGATGAGCAGTTCTTC
TRBD1 TRBJ1-1 NA TRBV29-1 CSVTGGNTEAFF TGCAGCGTGACAGGGGGGAACACTGAAGCTTTCTTT
NA TRBJ2-5 NA TRBV7-2 CASSFGRTRETQYF TGTGCCAGCAGCTTCGGACGGACTCGGGAGACCCAGTACTTC
TRBD2 TRBJ2-7 NA TRBV7-9 CASSWGLAGVEEQYF TGTGCCAGCAGCTGGGGACTAGCGGGAGTTGAAGAGCAGTACTTC
TRBD2 TRBJ2-7 NA TRBV10-3 CAISPGTSDSYEQYF TGTGCCATCAGTCCCGGGACTAGCGACTCCTACGAGCAGTACTTC
TRBD1 TRBJ2-1 NA TRBV10-2 CASSESLGGLGNEQFF TGCGCCAGCAGTGAGTCCCTAGGGGGCTTGGGGAATGAGCAGTTCTTC
NA TRBJ2-1 NA TRBV6-5 CASQAGRGTHNEQFF TGTGCCAGCCAGGCGGGAAGGGGAACACACAATGAGCAGTTCTTC
TRBD2 TRBJ2-5 few TRBV25-1 CASSPGLAGVETQYF TGTGCCAGCAGTCCTGGGCTAGCGGGAGTTGAGACCCAGTACTTC
TRBD1 TRBJ2-7 NA TRBV19 CASSARDRAYEQYF TGTGCCAGTAGTGCCCGGGACAGGGCCTACGAGCAGTACTTC
TRBD1 TRBJ2-7 NA TRBV28 CASKRTGTYEQYF TGTGCCAGCAAGAGGACAGGGACCTACGAGCAGTACTTC
TRBD1 TRBJ2-7 NA TRBV27 CASSLGGQGGYEQYF TGTGCCAGCAGTTTAGGGGGACAGGGGGGCTACGAGCAGTACTTC
NA TRBJ2-7 NA TRBV7-2 CASSLDTYEQYF TGTGCCAGCAGCTTAGACACCTACGAGCAGTACTTC
TRBD1 TRBJ2-5 NA TRBV19 CASSPGTGGETQYF TGTGCCAGTAGTCCCGGGACAGGGGGGGAGACCCAGTACTTC
NA TRBJ2-3 NA TRBV2 CASSVTHTDTQYF TGTGCCAGCAGTGTGACACACACAGATACGCAGTATTTT
NA TRBJ2-5 few TRBV5-1 CASRERTDKETQYF TGCGCCAGCCGAGAGCGGACCGATAAAGAGACCCAGTACTTC
NA TRBJ2-3 once TRBV5-1 CASSLGGEGTDTQYF TGCGCCAGCAGCTTAGGGGGAGAGGGCACAGATACGCAGTATTTT
NA TRBJ2-1 NA TRBV30 CAWSTLNTYNEQFF TGTGCCTGGAGTACCCTGAATACTTACAATGAGCAGTTCTTC
NA TRBJ2-2 NA TRBV9 CASSVSQGGTGELFF TGTGCCAGCAGCGTATCACAGGGCGGAACCGGGGAGCTGTTTTTT
NA TRBJ1-2 NA TRBV29-1 CSGTDSYYGYTF TGCAGCGGTACGGACAGCTACTATGGCTACACCTTC
TRBD2 TRBJ2-1 NA TRBV15 CATSRDAYPPGLAGGDSYNEQFF TGTGCCACCAGCAGAGATGCTTACCCCCCGGGACTAGCGGGAGGAGATTCCTACAATGAGCAGTTCTTC
NA TRBJ1-2 NA TRBV7-9 CASRAGEAYGYTF TGTGCCAGCAGGGCCGGAGAGGCCTATGGCTACACCTTC
NA TRBJ1-4 NA TRBV5-1 CASSLGGQSNEKLFF TGCGCCAGCAGCCTAGGTGGACAGTCTAATGAAAAACTGTTTTTT
TRBD1 TRBJ1-1 NA TRBV6-1 CASSEFRTGSTEAFF TGTGCCAGCAGTGAATTTAGGACAGGAAGCACTGAAGCTTTCTTT
NA TRBJ1-1 NA TRBV7-3 CASSFPRAGTNTEAFF TGTGCCAGCAGCTTTCCCCGAGCAGGCACAAACACTGAAGCTTTCTTT
NA TRBJ1-2 NA TRBV18 CASSPRQSDGYTF TGTGCCAGCTCACCAAGGCAGAGCGATGGCTACACCTTC
TRBD2 TRBJ2-1 NA TRBV7-8 CASSTRLAGANEQFF TGTGCCAGCAGCACCCGACTAGCGGGAGCCAATGAGCAGTTCTTC
NA TRBJ1-2 NA TRBV30 CAWSLRTDYGYTF TGTGCCTGGAGCCTTAGGACAGACTATGGCTACACCTTC
TRBD2 TRBJ2-5 NA TRBV5-4 CASSLELAGGQETQYF TGTGCCAGCAGCTTGGAGTTAGCGGGAGGCCAAGAGACCCAGTACTTC
NA TRBJ1-2 few TRBV6-1 CASSERTVKDGYTF TGTGCCAGCAGTGAAAGGACAGTAAAAGATGGCTACACCTTC
TRBD2 TRBJ2-5 NA TRBV6-1 CASSVSGRVQETQYF TGTGCCAGCAGTGTTAGCGGGAGGGTACAAGAGACCCAGTACTTC
TRBD2 TRBJ2-3 few TRBV27 CASSLWASGSTDTQYF TGTGCCAGCAGTTTATGGGCTAGCGGTAGCACAGATACGCAGTATTTT
NA TRBJ2-3 once TRBV9 CASSETGHPSTDTQYF TGTGCCAGCAGCGAGACGGGACACCCGAGCACAGATACGCAGTATTTT
NA TRBJ2-5 once TRBV2 CASREQLAGGETQYF TGTGCCAGCAGGGAACAACTAGCTGGGGGGGAGACCCAGTACTTC
NA TRBJ2-7 NA TRBV10-3 CAISGGLYSDEQYF TGTGCCATCAGTGGGGGGCTATATAGCGACGAGCAGTACTTC
NA TRBJ1-1 NA TRBV18 CASSPVVGGAGTEAFF TGTGCCAGCTCACCAGTCGTAGGGGGGGCTGGGACTGAAGCTTTCTTT
NA TRBJ1-1 NA TRBV9 CASSVAPGGNYEAFF TGTGCCAGCAGCGTAGCCCCGGGGGGGAATTACGAAGCTTTCTTT
NA TRBJ2-1 NA TRBV5-1 CASSFANSYNEQFF TGCGCCAGCAGCTTCGCCAATAGCTACAATGAGCAGTTCTTC
NA TRBJ2-3 NA TRBV18 CASSTQTSTDTQYF TGTGCCAGCTCAACACAGACTAGCACAGATACGCAGTATTTT
NA TRBJ2-5 NA TRBV18 CASSPPEQGMKTQYF TGTGCCAGCTCACCACCAGAACAGGGTATGAAGACCCAGTACTTC
NA TRBJ2-4 NA TRBV19 CASSIPPRQEVAKNIQYF TGTGCCAGTAGTATTCCCCCTCGACAGGAGGTAGCCAAAAACATTCAGTACTTC